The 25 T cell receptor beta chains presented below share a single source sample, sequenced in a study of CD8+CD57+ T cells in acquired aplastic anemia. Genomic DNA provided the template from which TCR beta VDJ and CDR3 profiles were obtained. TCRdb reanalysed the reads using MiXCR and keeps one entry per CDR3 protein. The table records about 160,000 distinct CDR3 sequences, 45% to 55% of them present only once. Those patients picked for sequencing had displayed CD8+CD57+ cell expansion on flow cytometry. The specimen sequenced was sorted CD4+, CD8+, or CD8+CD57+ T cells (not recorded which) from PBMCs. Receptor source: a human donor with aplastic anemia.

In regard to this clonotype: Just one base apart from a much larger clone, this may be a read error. CDR3 in DNA: TGTGCCAGCAGCTTCCCCGACATGGCGAGCTCCTACGAGCAGTACTTC. It translates to CASSFPDMASSYEQYF. The chain links TRBV11-1 to TRBJ2-7; no clear D gene. The V end was cut by 3 bases, the J end by 0 bases, with 15 bases between. CDR1 is SGHAT and CDR2 is FQDESV in the germline V gene (reference sequence). The CDR3 runs to 16 residues.

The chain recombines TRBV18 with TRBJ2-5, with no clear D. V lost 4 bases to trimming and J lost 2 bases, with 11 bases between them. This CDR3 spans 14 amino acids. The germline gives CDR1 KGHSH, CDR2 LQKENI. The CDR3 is CASSLPFSQETQYF. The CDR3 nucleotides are TGTGCCAGCTCACTCCCTTTTTCACAAGAGACCCAGTACTTC. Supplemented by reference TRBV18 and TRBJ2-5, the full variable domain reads NAGVMQNPRHLVRRRGQEARLRCSPMKGHSHVYWYRQLPEEGLKFMVYLQKENIIDESGMPKERFSAEFPKEGPSILRIQQVVRGDSAAYFCASSLPFSQETQYFGPGTRLLVL.

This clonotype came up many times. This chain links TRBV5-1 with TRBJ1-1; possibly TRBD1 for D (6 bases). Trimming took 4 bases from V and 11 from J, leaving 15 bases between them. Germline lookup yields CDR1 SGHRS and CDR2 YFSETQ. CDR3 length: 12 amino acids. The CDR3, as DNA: TGCGCCAGCAGCCCGGGGGGGGGCTGGGCTTTCTTT. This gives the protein CASSPGGGWAFF.

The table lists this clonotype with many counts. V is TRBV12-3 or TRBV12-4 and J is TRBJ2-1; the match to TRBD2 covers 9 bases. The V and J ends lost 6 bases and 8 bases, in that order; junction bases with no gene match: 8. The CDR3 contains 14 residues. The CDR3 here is CASRAGTSIDEQFF. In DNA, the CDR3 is TGTGCCAGCAGGGCCGGGACTAGCATCGATGAGCAGTTCTTC.

The CDR3 DNA follows: TGTGCCAGCAGCCCGGATGGGGGGGGGCCCAGCGAGCAGTACTTC. Translating it yields CASSPDGGGPSEQYF. The chain has TRBV9 and TRBJ2-7, with D perhaps TRBD2 (7 bases). This CDR3 contains 15 residues. The V gene's germline CDR1 is SGDLS and CDR2 YYNGEE. V shed 4 bases and J shed 6 bases, with 20 bases lying between them.

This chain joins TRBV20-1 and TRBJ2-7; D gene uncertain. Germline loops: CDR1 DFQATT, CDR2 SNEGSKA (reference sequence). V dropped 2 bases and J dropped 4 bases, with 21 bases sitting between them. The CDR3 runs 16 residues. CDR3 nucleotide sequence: TGCAGTGCTAGAAGGGTCCGCACAGCAGCACTATACGAGCAGTACTTC. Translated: CSARRVRTAALYEQYF.

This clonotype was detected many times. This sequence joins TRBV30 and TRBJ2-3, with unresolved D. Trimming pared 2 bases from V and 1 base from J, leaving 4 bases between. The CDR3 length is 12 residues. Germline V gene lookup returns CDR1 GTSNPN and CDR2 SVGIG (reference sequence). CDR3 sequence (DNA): TGTGCCTGGAGTCCTCGCACAGATACGCAGTATTTT. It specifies CAWSPRTDTQYF.

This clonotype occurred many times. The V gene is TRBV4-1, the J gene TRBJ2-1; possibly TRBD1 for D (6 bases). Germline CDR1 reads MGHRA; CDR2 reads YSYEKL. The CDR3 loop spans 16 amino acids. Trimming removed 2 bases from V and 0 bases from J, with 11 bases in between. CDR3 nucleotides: TGCGCCAGCAGCCAACAGGGGCGGAGCTCCTACAATGAGCAGTTCTTC. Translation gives CASSQQGRSSYNEQFF.

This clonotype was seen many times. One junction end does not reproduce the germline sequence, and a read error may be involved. This chain's CDR3 is CASSLGSASLVLGQFF. CDR3 bases: TGTGCTAGCAGCTTAGGGTCGGCTAGCCTGGTCCTGGGGCAGTTCTTC. This chain links TRBV7-7 with TRBJ2-1; D may be TRBD2 (5 bases). Germline CDR1 is SSHAT and CDR2 is FNYEAQ (reference sequence). This CDR3 region has 16 residues.

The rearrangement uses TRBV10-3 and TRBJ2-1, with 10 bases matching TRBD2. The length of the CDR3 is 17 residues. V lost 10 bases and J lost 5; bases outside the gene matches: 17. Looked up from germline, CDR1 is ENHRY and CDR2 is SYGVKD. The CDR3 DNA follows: TGTGCCACCCAATCTAGCGGGGGAATCAAGAAACACAATGAGCAGTTCTTC. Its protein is CATQSSGGIKKHNEQFF.

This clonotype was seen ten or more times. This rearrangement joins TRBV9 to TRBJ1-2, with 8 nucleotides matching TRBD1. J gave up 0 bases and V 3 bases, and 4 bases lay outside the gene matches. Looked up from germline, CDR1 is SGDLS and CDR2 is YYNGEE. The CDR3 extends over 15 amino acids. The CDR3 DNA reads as TGTGCCAGCAGCGCAGGGACAGGCCCTAACTATGGCTACACCTTC. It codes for CASSAGTGPNYGYTF.

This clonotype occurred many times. The CDR3 sequence is CASSSILAGGPLTGELFF. CDR3 coding DNA: TGCGCCAGCAGCTCAATACTAGCGGGAGGGCCCCTCACCGGGGAGCTGTTTTTT. The chain employs TRBV5-1 and TRBJ2-2, with 13 bases aligning to TRBD2. V lost 3 bases to trimming and J lost 4 bases; unmatched junction nucleotides: 9. This CDR3 is built from 18 residues. The V gene's germline CDR1 is SGHRS and CDR2 YFSETQ. Full variable domain (missing parts from reference TRBV5-1 and TRBJ2-2): KAGVTQTPRYLIKTRGQQVTLSCSPISGHRSVSWYQQTPGQGLQFLFEYFSETQRNKGNFPGRFSGRQFSNSRSEMNVSTLELGDSALYLCASSSILAGGPLTGELFFGEGSRLTVL.

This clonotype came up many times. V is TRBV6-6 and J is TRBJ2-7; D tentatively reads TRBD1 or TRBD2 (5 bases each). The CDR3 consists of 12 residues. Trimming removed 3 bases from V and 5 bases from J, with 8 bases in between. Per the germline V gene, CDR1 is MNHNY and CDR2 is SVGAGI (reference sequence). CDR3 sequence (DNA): TGTGCCAGCAGTTATGTGGGGGACGAGCAGTACTTC. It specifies CASSYVGDEQYF.

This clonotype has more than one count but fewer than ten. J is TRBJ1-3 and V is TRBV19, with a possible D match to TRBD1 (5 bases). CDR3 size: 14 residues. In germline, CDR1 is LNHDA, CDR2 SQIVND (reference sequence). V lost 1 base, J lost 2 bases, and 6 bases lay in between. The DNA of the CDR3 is TGTGCCAGTAGTATAGGGGGCACTGGAAACACCATATATTTT. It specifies CASSIGGTGNTIYF.

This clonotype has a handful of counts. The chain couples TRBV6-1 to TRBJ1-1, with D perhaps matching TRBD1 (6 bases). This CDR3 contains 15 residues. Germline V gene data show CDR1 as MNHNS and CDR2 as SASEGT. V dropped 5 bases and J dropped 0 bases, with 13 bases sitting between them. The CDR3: CASSQLQGLNTEAFF. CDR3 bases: TGTGCCAGCAGTCAGCTACAGGGATTGAACACTGAAGCTTTCTTT.

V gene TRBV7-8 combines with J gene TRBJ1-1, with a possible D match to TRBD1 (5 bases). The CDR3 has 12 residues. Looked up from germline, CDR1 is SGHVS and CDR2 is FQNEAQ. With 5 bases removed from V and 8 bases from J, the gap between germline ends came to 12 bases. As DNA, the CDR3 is TGTGCCAGCAGCCATGACAGTCGCGAAGCTTTCTTT. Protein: CASSHDSREAFF.

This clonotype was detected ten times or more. The CDR3 sequence is CASSYSGQAPYEQYF. In DNA, the CDR3 is TGTGCCAGCAGTTACTCGGGACAGGCCCCTTACGAGCAGTACTTC. The chain uses TRBV6-6 and TRBJ2-7; TRBD1 matches at 8 bases. The CDR3 is made up of 15 amino acids. The germline CDR1 and CDR2 sequences are MNHNY and SVGAGI (reference sequence). V lost 0 bases, J lost 4 bases, and 5 bases stayed unmatched.

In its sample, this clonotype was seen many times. CDR3: CATSRVGLEVVYGYTF. CDR3 DNA: TGTGCCACCAGCAGAGTAGGCCTCGAGGTCGTTTATGGCTACACCTTC. The V call is TRBV15, the J call TRBJ1-2; D is ambiguous. The germline V gene has CDR1 LNHNV and CDR2 YYDKDF (reference sequence). This CDR3 comprises 16 residues. The germline V and J ends were trimmed by 1 base and 5 bases, with 17 bases remaining between them.

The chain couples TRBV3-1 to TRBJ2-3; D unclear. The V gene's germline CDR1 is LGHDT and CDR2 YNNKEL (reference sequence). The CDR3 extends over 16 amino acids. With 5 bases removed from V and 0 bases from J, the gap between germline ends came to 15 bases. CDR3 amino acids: CASSGGVGSSTDTQYF. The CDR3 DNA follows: TGTGCCAGCAGCGGTGGGGTAGGGTCTAGCACAGATACGCAGTATTTT.

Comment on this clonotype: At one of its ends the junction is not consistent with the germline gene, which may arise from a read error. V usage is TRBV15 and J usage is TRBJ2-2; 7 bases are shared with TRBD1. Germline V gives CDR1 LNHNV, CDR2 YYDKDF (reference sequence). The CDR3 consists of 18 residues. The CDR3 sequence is CATSGDLGQAINTGELFF. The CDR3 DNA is TGTGCCACCAGCGGAGATCTTGGACAGGCGATTAACACCGGGGAGCTGTTTTTT.

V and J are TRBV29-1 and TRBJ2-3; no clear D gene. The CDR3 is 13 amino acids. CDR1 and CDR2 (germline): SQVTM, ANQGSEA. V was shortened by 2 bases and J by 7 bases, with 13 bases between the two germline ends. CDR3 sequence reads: CSVEPTLGYTQYF. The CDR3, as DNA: TGCAGCGTTGAACCGACGCTGGGGTATACGCAGTATTTT.

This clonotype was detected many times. CDR3 bases: TGTGCCAGCAGTTACGCCTACGAGCAGTACTTC. It codes for CASSYAYEQYF. The chain couples TRBV6-2 or TRBV6-3 to TRBJ2-7; D unclear. There are 11 residues in the CDR3. Between the trimmed V and J ends, which lost 2 bases and 2 bases, there was a span of 1 base. Germline assignment: CDR1 MNHEY and CDR2 SVGEGT.

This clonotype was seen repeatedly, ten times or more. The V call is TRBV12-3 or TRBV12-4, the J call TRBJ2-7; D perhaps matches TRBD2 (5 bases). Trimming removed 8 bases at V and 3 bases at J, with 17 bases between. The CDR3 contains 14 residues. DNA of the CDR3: TGTGCCAGCCGGGGTGGGCAGGAAAGCTACGAGCAGTACTTC. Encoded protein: CASRGGQESYEQYF.

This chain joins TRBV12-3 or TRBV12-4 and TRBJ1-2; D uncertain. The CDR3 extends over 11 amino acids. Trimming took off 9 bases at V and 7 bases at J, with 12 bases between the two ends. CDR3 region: CASSQTGGYTF. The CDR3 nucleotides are TGTGCCAGTTCTCAGACGGGTGGCTACACCTTC.

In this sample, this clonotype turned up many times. The CDR3 here is CATQGAQGLGYGYTF. CDR3 nucleotide sequence: TGTGCCACACAGGGGGCGCAAGGATTGGGGTATGGCTACACCTTC. The chain couples TRBV5-4 to TRBJ1-2; 9 nucleotides align to TRBD1. This CDR3 region has 15 residues. Germline V gives CDR1 SGHNT, CDR2 YYREEE (reference sequence). J was trimmed by 5 bases and V by 9 bases; bases with no gene match: 14.